This T cell receptor (beta chain) comes out of a study of response to subunit inactivated influenza vaccine. With V trimmed by 0 bases and J by 3 bases, 9 bases remained unmatched. CDR1 and CDR2 from the germline V gene are LGHNA and YSLEER. This CDR3 contains 18 residues. This clonotype appeared a few times. TCRdb redid the calling of the RT-PCR reads with MiXCR, one entry per CDR3 protein. The repertoire consists of roughly 460,000 distinct CDR3 sequences, with approximately 11% occurring once and the leading ten covering 10% to 15%. The sequence was collected from a man aged 50-59 years who received an inactivated influenza vaccine. The input for sequencing was PBMCs from blood, taken more than 35 days after vaccination. The V gene is TRBV4-3, the J gene TRBJ2-2, with 8 bases identical to TRBD1. The CDR3 coding sequence is TGCGCCAGCAGCCAAGACTTGGCCGGGACAGGACACACCGGGGAGCTGTTTTTT. This encodes CASSQDLAGTGHTGELFF.